The following is a TCR beta chain sequence with its context. This sample was taken from a study of blood T cell repertoires in COVID-19. Study at large: The United States, Italy and Spain were the sources of the acute and convalescent COVID-19 samples.

Assay: immunoSEQ multiplex PCR; the TCRdb copy retains only in-frame clones and omits some. The data contain more than 75,000 clones, approximately 86% of them singletons. Germline CDR1 GTSNPN, CDR2 SVGIG (reference sequence). The J segment lost 6 bases and the V segment lost 1 base, leaving 11 bases of the junction unmatched. The CDR3 runs 15 residues. Sequencing used peripheral blood. V and J are TRBV30 and TRBJ2-7; 8 nucleotides line up with TRBD2. This sequence originates from a woman aged 80 or older with acute or convalescent COVID-19. Here the CDR3 DNA reads TGTGCCTGGAGTGAACGGGGGGGAGGCACTGGCGAGCAGTACTTC. This gives the protein CAWSERGGGTGEQYF.